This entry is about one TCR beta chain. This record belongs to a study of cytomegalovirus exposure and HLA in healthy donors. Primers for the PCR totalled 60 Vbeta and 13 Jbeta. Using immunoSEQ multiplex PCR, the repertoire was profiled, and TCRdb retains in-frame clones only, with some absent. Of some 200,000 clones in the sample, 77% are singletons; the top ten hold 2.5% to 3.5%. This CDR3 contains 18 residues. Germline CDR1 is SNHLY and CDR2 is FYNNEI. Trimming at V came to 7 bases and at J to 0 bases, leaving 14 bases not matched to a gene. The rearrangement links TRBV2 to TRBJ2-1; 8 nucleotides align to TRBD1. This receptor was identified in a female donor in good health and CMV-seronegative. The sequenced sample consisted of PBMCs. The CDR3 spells CASIRAGGFRSSYNEQFF. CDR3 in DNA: TGTGCCAGCATTCGTGCAGGGGGCTTTCGAAGCTCCTACAATGAGCAGTTCTTC.